This TCR beta chain appears in the sequencing data of a study of regulatory T cells in long-lasting Graves disease. Findings and caveats of the study: Sharing of public clonotypes was greater in persistent patients (approximately 2,700) than in new patients (approximately 940).

Relying on iRepertoire HTBI primers and Arm-PCR of CDR3 regions, the team built TCR beta libraries. Original methodology: Looking across samples, the authors found about 62 TRBV and some 13 TRBJ segments. MiXCR, run by TCRdb on the multiplex PCR reads, gives a single entry per CDR3 protein. These V and J calls rely on TCRdb rather than the paper's analysis. The table shows approximately 300,000 distinct CDR3 sequences, with 18% occurring only once. This clonotype was observed many times. Its antigen is undetermined. Stated time point: newly diagnosed GD, antithyroid drugs for less than 3 months. Researchers made the TCR library from RNA that was extracted from PBMCs. This clonotype was obtained from a female donor with Graves disease. Sequenced material: peripheral blood mononuclear cells (PBMCs), taken at new diagnosis, from a patient treated with antithyroid drugs.

Written as DNA, the CDR3 is TGTGCCAGTAGTATATTCGGCGGGAGTTTTTACAATGAGCAGTTCTTC. This encodes CASSIFGGSFYNEQFF. The V and J genes are TRBV19 and TRBJ2-1; 7 bases match TRBD2. This CDR3 spans 16 amino acids. J lost 4 bases, V lost 2 bases, and 8 bases had no gene match. From germline, CDR1 is LNHDA and CDR2 SQIVND (reference sequence).